This T cell receptor (beta chain) is from a study of blood T cell repertoires in COVID-19. In the original workflow: Amplification of reference gene primers provided the estimated nucleated cell counts. Only in-frame clones appear in the TCRdb table, and some are missing; sequencing was by immunoSEQ multiplex PCR. V and J calls and clone size are copied from that table; D and trimming were computed from the DNA. Found here are hundreds of thousands of clones, approximately 83% of them singletons; the top ten hold about 8.9%. V was cut by 3 bases and J by 4 bases, with 12 bases left in between. CDR1 and CDR2 from the germline V gene are KGHDR and SFDVKD. The CDR3 is 14 residues long. About this clone itself: Additional DNA sequences in this sample encode the identical CDR3.

The rearrangement uses TRBV24-1 and TRBJ2-7; perhaps TRBD2 as D (7 bases). The TCR originated in an elderly man with acute or convalescent COVID-19. The sample taken for sequencing was peripheral blood. The chain's CDR3 is CATSDPGRGYEQYF. The CDR3 nucleotides read TGTGCCACCAGTGATCCAGGGAGGGGGTACGAGCAGTACTTC.